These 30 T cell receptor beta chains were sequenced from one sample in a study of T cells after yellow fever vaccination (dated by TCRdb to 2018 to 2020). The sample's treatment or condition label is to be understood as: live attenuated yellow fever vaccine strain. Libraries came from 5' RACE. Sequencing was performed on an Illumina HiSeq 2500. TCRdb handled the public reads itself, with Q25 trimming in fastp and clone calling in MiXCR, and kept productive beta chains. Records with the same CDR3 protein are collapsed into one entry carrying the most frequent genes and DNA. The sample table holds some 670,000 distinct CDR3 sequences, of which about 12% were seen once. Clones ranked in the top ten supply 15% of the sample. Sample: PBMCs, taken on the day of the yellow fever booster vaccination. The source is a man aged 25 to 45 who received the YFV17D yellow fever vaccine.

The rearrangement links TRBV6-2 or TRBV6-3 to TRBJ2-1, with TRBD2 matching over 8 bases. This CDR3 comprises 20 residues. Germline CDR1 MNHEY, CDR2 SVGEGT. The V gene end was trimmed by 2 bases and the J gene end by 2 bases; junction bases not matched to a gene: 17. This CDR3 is CASSYNPAGVNSLAYNEQFF. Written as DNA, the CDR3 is TGTGCCAGCAGTTACAATCCAGCGGGAGTGAATAGTCTTGCCTACAATGAGCAGTTCTTC.

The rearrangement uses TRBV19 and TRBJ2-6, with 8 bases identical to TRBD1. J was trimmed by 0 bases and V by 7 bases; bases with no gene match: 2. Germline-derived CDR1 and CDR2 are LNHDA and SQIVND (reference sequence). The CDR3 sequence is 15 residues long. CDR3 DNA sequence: TGTGCCAGTATTGACAGGGGCTCTGGGGCCAACGTCCTGACTTTC. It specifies CASIDRGSGANVLTF.

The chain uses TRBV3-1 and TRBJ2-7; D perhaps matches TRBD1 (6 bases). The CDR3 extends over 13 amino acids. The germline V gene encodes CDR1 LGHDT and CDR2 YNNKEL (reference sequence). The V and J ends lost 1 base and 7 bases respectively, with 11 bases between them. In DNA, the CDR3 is TGTGCCAGCAGCCAAGGCAGGGGAGTAGAGCAGTACTTC. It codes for CASSQGRGVEQYF.

CDR3 region: CAWSNRGPLMEYF. The CDR3 DNA follows: TGTGCCTGGAGTAACAGGGGACCACTCATGGAGTACTTC. V usage is TRBV30 and J usage is TRBJ2-7; 7 nucleotides align to TRBD1. Unmatched junction bases numbered 12, after V lost 2 bases and J lost 11 bases. Germline V gives CDR1 GTSNPN, CDR2 SVGIG (reference sequence). The CDR3 covers 13 residues.

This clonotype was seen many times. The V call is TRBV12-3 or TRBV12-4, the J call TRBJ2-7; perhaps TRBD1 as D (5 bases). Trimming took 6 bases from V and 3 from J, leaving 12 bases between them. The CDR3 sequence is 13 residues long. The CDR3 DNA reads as TGTGCCAGCAGCCCAGGGTTTGGCTACGAGCAGTACTTC. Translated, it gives CASSPGFGYEQYF.

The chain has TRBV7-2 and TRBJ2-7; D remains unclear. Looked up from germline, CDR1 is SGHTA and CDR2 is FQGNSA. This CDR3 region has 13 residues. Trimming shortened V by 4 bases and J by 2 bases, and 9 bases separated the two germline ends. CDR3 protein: CASSSKVPYEQYF. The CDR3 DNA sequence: TGTGCCAGCAGCTCTAAAGTGCCCTACGAGCAGTACTTC.

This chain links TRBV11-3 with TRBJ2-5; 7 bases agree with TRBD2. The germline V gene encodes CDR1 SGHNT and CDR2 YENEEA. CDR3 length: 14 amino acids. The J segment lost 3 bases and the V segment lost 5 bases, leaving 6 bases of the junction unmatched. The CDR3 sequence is CASSPSGNKETQYF. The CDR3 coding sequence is TGTGCCAGCAGCCCTAGCGGAAATAAAGAGACCCAGTACTTC.

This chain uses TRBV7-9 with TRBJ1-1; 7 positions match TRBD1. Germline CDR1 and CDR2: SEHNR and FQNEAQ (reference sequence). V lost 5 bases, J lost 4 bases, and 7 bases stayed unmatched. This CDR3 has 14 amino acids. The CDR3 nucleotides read TGTGCCAGCAGCCCACCCCACAGGGGCACTGAAGCTTTCTTT. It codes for CASSPPHRGTEAFF.

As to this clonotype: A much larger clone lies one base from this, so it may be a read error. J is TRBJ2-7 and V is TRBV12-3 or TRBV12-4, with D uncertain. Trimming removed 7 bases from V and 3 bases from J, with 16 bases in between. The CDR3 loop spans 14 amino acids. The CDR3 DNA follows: TGTGCCAGCAATAAACCCGGCAGGTTCTACGAGCAGTACTTC. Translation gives CASNKPGRFYEQYF.

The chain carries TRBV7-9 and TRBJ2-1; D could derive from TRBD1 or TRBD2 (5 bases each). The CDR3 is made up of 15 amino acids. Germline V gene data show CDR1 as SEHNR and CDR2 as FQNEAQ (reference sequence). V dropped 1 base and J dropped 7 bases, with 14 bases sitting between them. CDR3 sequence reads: CASSLGRDHRNEQFF. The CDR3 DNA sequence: TGTGCCAGCAGCTTAGGCCGGGACCACCGTAATGAGCAGTTCTTC.

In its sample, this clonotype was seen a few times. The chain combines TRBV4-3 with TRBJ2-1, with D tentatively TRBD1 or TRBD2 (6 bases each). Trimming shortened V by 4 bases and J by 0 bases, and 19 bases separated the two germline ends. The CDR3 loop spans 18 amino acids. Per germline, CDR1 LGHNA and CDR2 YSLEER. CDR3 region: CASSPNGVGGSSYNEQFF. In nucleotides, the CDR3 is TGCGCCAGCAGCCCGAACGGCGTAGGGGGGAGCTCCTACAATGAGCAGTTCTTC.

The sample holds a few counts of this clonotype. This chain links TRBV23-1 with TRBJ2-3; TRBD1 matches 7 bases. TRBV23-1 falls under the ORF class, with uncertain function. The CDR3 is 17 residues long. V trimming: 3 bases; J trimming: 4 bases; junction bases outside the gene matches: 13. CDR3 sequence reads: CASSHPYRGPLSDTQYF. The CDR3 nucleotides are TGCGCCAGCAGTCACCCATACAGGGGACCTTTGTCAGATACGCAGTATTTT.

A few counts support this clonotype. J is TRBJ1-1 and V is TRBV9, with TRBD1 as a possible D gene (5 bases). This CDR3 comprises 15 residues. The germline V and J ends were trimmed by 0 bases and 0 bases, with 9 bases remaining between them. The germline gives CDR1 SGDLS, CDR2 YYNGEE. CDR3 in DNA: TGTGCCAGCAGCGTAGGTTTAGGGGTGAACACTGAAGCTTTCTTT. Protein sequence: CASSVGLGVNTEAFF. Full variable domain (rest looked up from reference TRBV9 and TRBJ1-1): DSGVTQTPKHLITATGQRVTLRCSPRSGDLSVYWYQQSLDQGLQFLIQYYNGEERAKGNILERFSAQQFPDLHSELNLSSLELGDSALYFCASSVGLGVNTEAFFGQGTRLTVV.

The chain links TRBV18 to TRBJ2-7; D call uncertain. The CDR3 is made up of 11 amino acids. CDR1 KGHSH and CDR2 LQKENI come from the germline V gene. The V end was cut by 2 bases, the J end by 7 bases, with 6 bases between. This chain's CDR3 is CASSPGWEQYF. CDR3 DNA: TGTGCCAGCTCACCAGGGTGGGAGCAGTACTTC. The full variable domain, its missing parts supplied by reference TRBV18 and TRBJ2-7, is NAGVMQNPRHLVRRRGQEARLRCSPMKGHSHVYWYRQLPEEGLKFMVYLQKENIIDESGMPKERFSAEFPKEGPSILRIQQVVRGDSAAYFCASSPGWEQYFGPGTRLTVT.

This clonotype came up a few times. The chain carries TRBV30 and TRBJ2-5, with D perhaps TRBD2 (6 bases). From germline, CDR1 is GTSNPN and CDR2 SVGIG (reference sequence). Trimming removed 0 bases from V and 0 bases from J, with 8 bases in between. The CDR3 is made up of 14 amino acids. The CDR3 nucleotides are TGTGCCTGGAGTGTAGGAGGGTACCAAGAGACCCAGTACTTC. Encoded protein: CAWSVGGYQETQYF.

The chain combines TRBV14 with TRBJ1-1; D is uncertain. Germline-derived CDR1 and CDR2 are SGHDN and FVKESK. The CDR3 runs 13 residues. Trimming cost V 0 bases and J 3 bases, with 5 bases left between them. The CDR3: CASSQEVHTEAFF. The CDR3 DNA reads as TGTGCCAGCAGCCAAGAAGTCCACACTGAAGCTTTCTTT.

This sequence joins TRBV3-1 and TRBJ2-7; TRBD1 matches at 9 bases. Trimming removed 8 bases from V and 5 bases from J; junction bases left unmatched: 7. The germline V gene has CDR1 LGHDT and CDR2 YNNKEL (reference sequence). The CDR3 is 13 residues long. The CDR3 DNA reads TGTGCCAGCGGCCGGGACAGGGACCACGAGCAGTACTTC. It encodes CASGRDRDHEQYF.

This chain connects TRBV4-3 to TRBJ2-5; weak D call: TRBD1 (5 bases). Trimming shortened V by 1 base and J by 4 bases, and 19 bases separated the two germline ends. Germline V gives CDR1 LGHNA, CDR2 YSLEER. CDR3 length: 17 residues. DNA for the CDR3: TGCGCCAGCAGCCAAGGAGGCCAGACAGTCCTTGGAGAGACCCAGTACTTC. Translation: CASSQGGQTVLGETQYF.

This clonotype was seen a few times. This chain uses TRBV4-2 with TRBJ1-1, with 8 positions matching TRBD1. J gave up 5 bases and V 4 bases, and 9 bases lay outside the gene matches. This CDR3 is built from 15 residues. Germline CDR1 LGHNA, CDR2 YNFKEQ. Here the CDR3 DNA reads TGTGCCAGCAGCCCCCTTGGGGACAGGAGGACTGAAGCTTTCTTT. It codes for CASSPLGDRRTEAFF.

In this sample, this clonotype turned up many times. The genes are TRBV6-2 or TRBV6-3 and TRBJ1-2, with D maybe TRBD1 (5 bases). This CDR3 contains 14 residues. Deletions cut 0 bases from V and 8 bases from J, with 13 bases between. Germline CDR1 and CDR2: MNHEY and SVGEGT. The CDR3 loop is CASSYSAGVSGYTF. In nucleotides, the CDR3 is TGTGCCAGCAGTTACTCGGCGGGGGTGAGCGGCTACACCTTC.

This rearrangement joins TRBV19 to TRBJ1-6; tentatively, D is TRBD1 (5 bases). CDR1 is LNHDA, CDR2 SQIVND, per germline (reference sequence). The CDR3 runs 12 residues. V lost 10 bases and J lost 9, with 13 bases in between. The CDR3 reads CATKGRGSPLHF. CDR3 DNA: TGTGCCACCAAGGGACGTGGTTCACCCCTCCACTTT.

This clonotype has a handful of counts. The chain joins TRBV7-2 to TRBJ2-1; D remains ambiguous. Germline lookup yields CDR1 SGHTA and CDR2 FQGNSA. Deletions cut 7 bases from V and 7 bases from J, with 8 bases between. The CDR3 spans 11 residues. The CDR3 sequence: CASNFNNEQFF. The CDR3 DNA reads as TGTGCCAGCAACTTTAATAATGAGCAGTTCTTC.

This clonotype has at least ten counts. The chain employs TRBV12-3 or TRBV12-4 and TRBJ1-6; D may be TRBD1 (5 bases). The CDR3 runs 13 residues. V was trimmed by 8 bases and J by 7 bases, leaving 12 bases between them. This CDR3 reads CASVQAANSPLHF. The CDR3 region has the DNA TGTGCCAGCGTACAGGCTGCAAATTCACCCCTCCACTTT.

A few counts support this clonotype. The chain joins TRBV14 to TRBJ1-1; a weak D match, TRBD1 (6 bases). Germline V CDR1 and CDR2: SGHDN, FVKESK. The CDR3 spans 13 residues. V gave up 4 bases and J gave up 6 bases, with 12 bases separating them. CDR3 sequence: CASSRRQDPEAFF. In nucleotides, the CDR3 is TGTGCCAGCAGCCGAAGACAGGACCCTGAAGCTTTCTTT.

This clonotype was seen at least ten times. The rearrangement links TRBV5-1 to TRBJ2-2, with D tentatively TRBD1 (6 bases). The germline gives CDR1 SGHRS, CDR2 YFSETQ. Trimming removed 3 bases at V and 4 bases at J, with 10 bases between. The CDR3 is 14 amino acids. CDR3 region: CASSSGTPTGELFF. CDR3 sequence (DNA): TGCGCCAGCAGCTCCGGGACACCCACCGGGGAGCTGTTTTTT.

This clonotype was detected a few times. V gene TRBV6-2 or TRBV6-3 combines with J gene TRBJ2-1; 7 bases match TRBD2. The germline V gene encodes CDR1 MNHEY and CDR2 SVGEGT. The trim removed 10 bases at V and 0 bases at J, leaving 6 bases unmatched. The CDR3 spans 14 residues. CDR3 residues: CATASGNSYNEQFF. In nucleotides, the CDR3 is TGTGCCACCGCTAGCGGAAACTCCTACAATGAGCAGTTCTTC.

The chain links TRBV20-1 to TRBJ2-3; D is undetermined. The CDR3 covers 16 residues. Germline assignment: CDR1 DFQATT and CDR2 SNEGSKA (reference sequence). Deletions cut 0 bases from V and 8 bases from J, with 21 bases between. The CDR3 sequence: CSAREGGRESFGTQYF. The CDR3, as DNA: TGCAGTGCTAGAGAGGGCGGCAGAGAGAGTTTTGGTACGCAGTATTTT.

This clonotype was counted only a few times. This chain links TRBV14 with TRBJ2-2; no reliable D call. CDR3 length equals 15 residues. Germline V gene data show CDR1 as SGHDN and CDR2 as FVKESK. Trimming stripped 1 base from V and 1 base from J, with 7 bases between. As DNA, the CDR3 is TGTGCCAGCAGCCAAGGCATCGGGAACACCGGGGAGCTGTTTTTT. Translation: CASSQGIGNTGELFF.

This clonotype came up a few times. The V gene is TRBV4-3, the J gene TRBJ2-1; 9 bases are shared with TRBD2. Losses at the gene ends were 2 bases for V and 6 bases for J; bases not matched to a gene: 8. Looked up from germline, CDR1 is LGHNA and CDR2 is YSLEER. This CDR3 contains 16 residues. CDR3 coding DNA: TGCGCCAGCAGCCAAATGACCGGGACTAGCATCAATGAGCAGTTCTTC. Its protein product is CASSQMTGTSINEQFF.

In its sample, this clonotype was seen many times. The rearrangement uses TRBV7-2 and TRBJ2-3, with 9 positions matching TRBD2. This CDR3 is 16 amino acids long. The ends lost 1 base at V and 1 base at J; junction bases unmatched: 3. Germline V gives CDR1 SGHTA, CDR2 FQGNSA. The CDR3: CASSLGGRAGTDTQYF. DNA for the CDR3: TGTGCCAGCAGCTTAGGCGGGAGGGCAGGCACAGATACGCAGTATTTT.